A selection of T cell receptor beta chains follows, all from one sample in a study of blood T cells in healthy people across ages. TCRdb reprocessed the 5' RACE reads with MiXCR, giving one entry per CDR3 protein. The sample holds 1.5 million to 2 million distinct CDR3 sequences, roughly 52% seen once. The material sequenced was blood. The source is a woman in her 40s in good health. Both conserved end residues are part of each CDR3. D genes are given only for firm matches. A row's size may be missing; if present it is once, few, many or a size class.

D gene	V gene	J gene	clone size	CDR3 DNA	CDR3 protein
-	TRBV4-1	TRBJ2-5	-	TGCGCCAGCAGCCAAGATCCATATTCTACAGAGACCCAGTACTTC	CASSQDPYSTETQYF
TRBD1	TRBV12-3/TRBV12-4	TRBJ1-5	many	TGTGCCAGCACCTTTGGGGACAGGAATCAGCCCCAGCATTTT	CASTFGDRNQPQHF
TRBD1	TRBV6-5	TRBJ1-6	-	TGTGCCAGCAGTTTTGACAGGGGGCTAAGGAATTCACCCCTCCACTTT	CASSFDRGLRNSPLHF
-	TRBV6-2/TRBV6-3	TRBJ2-1	few	TGTGCCAGCAGACTAGAGAAGACCAACAATGAGCAGTTCTTC	CASRLEKTNNEQFF
-	TRBV6-2/TRBV6-3	TRBJ2-3	-	TGTGCCAGCAGTTACCGGAGGTCCAATTTAATCACAGATACGCAGTATTTT	CASSYRRSNLITDTQYF
-	TRBV27	TRBJ2-3	once	TGTGCCAGCAGTTTGCTCCCGCCCGCGCGAACAGATACGCAGTATTTT	CASSLLPPARTDTQYF
-	TRBV5-1	TRBJ2-5	-	TGCGCCAGCAGCCTGACGCAAGAGTTAGAGACCCAGTACTTC	CASSLTQELETQYF
-	TRBV5-1	TRBJ2-7	-	TGCGCCAGCAGCTTGAGAATCACCCACGAGCAGTACTTC	CASSLRITHEQYF
-	TRBV2	TRBJ2-6	many	TGTGCCAGCAGAGGGGTCGGGGCCAACGTCCTGACTTTC	CASRGVGANVLTF
-	TRBV20-1	TRBJ1-6	few	TGCAGTGCTAGAGACCGTCAGCCCTATAATTCACCCCTCCACTTT	CSARDRQPYNSPLHF
TRBD1	TRBV12-3/TRBV12-4	TRBJ2-5	few	TGTGCCAGCAGTCCCCGGGACAGGGAGGTTAAGCAGTACTTC	CASSPRDREVKQYF
-	TRBV3-1	TRBJ2-1	-	TGTGCCAGCAGCCAAGCCCCCAGTGCAGAGCAGTTCTTC	CASSQAPSAEQFF
TRBD1	TRBV28	TRBJ1-1	-	TGTGCCAGCAGCCACAGGGGGCGCGTGGCTTTCTTT	CASSHRGRVAFF
TRBD1	TRBV6-6	TRBJ2-7	few	TGTGCCAGCAGTGACTCGGGACAGGGAACGGGGTACTTC	CASSDSGQGTGYF
-	TRBV18	TRBJ2-3	-	TGTGCCAGCTCACCTACGATTGGTGCAGATACGCAGTATTTT	CASSPTIGADTQYF
TRBD2	TRBV9	TRBJ2-5	-	TGTGTCAGCAGCGTAGTCTCACTAGCGGGAGAGACCCAGTACTTC	CVSSVVSLAGETQYF
TRBD2	TRBV7-8	TRBJ2-3	few	TGTGCCAGCAGGAAGGGACTAGCGGGGGGGAGCACAGATACGCAGTATTTT	CASRKGLAGGSTDTQYF
-	TRBV6-6	TRBJ2-3	-	TGTGCCTGCAGCCCCCGGGGGACCGCCCGCACAGATACGCAGTATTTT	CACSPRGTARTDTQYF
-	TRBV29-1	TRBJ2-6	few	TGCAGCGTTGGGGATCGTGGGGCCAACGTCCTGACTTTC	CSVGDRGANVLTF
TRBD1	TRBV24-1	TRBJ2-5	once	TGTGCCACCAGTGGGACAGGGGGCGCTGGAGACGAGACCCAGTACTTC	CATSGTGGAGDETQYF
-	TRBV4-3	TRBJ2-5	few	TGCGCCAGCAGCCAAGTCCAAAGAGAGACCCAGTACTTC	CASSQVQRETQYF
-	TRBV20-1	TRBJ2-3	-	TGCAGTGCCCCAGAAGAGTATCTTTGGGGTACGCAGTATTTT	CSAPEEYLWGTQYF
TRBD2	TRBV7-8	TRBJ2-7	-	TGTGCCAGCAGCCAGGGACTAGCGGGGACCGAGCAGTACTTC	CASSQGLAGTEQYF
TRBD1	TRBV5-1	TRBJ1-1	-	TGCGCCAGCAGCGTGGCCGGGACAGATAATGAAGCTTTCTTT	CASSVAGTDNEAFF
-	TRBV6-2/TRBV6-3	TRBJ2-3	-	TGTGCCAGCAGCCCGACGACAGCCGGGGCGCAGTATTTT	CASSPTTAGAQYF
TRBD2	TRBV9	TRBJ2-3	-	TGTGCCAGCAGCATCCGGACTAGTTGGGATACGCAGTATTTT	CASSIRTSWDTQYF
-	TRBV3-1	TRBJ2-6	once	TGTGCCAGCAGCCCCACGGTGGCCAACGTCCTGACTTTC	CASSPTVANVLTF
TRBD1	TRBV24-1	TRBJ2-2	-	TGTGCCACCAGGGAATCCGGGACAGGGGTCACCGGGGAGCTGTTTTTT	CATRESGTGVTGELFF
TRBD2	TRBV3-1	TRBJ2-1	-	TGTGCCAGCAGCCAACTGACTAGCGGGGGGCTCCCTGTCAATGAGCAGTTCTTC	CASSQLTSGGLPVNEQFF
-	TRBV9	TRBJ1-6	-	TGTGCCAGCAGCATTGGGGCTGATTCACCCCTCCACTTT	CASSIGADSPLHF
TRBD1	TRBV4-1	TRBJ1-2	-	TGCGCCAGCAGCCAGACAGGGGTCGGGTTCTATGGCTACACCTTC	CASSQTGVGFYGYTF
-	TRBV6-5	TRBJ2-5	few	TGTGCCAGCAGTTACTGGTTCCGAGAACAAGAGACCCAGTACTTC	CASSYWFREQETQYF
TRBD2	TRBV6-6	TRBJ2-5	-	TGTGCCAGCAGTCCCCGGGAGGCCCGGGAGCAGTACTTC	CASSPREAREQYF
-	TRBV7-9	TRBJ1-6	-	TGTGCCAGGGGGAACAGGGAAACCAGCTCCTATAATTCACCCCTCCACTTT	CARGNRETSSYNSPLHF
TRBD2	TRBV7-2	TRBJ2-5	few	TGTGCCAGCAGCTTAGTAGCGGGGGGGCCTCGGGAGACCCAGTACTTC	CASSLVAGGPRETQYF
-	TRBV20-1	TRBJ1-5	-	TGCAGTGCTAACAGAGGGCTTGAACAGCCCCAGCATTTT	CSANRGLEQPQHF
TRBD2	TRBV4-3	TRBJ2-3	few	TGCGCCAGCAGCCTCAAGTCTAGCGGGGAAGCGCAGTATTTT	CASSLKSSGEAQYF
-	TRBV21-1	TRBJ2-7	-	TGTGCCAGCATCCTGGGTCCGGGGGGGCCCTACGAGCAGTACTTC	CASILGPGGPYEQYF
-	TRBV25-1	TRBJ1-1	-	TGTGCCAGCAGTGAATATGAGCCGGTCCTGAGGGCTTTCTTT	CASSEYEPVLRAFF
-	TRBV12-5	TRBJ2-7	-	TGTGCTAGTGGTTTGACGTCTCCCCTGACACCCTACGAGCAGTACTTC	CASGLTSPLTPYEQYF
-	TRBV7-8	TRBJ1-4	-	TGTGCCAGCAGCTCCACAGTGGCTAATGAAAAACTGTTTTTT	CASSSTVANEKLFF
TRBD1	TRBV6-2/TRBV6-3	TRBJ1-2	once	TGTGCCAGCAGTTACGGGGGACAGTCAGGCTACACCTTC	CASSYGGQSGYTF
-	TRBV28	TRBJ2-1	-	TGTGCCAGCACCCCCCGTGGCCCGATCTACAATGAGCAGTTCTTC	CASTPRGPIYNEQFF
-	TRBV4-1	TRBJ2-5	-	TGCACCAGCAGCCTACAAGGGGTGGAAGAGACCCAGTACTTC	CTSSLQGVEETQYF
-	TRBV28	TRBJ1-2	-	TGTGCCGTTGGCAGGGATCATGGCTACACCTTC	CAVGRDHGYTF
TRBD1	TRBV19	TRBJ1-1	-	TGTGCCAGCGCCCGGGACAGGGCAACTGAAGCTTTCTTT	CASARDRATEAFF
-	TRBV18	TRBJ1-6	-	TGTGCCAGCTCACCTCGGGATTACGATTCACCCCTCCACTTT	CASSPRDYDSPLHF
-	TRBV5-6	TRBJ2-1	-	TGTGCCAGCAGCTTGATCCCGACTAGTTGGGAGTACAATGAGCAGTTCTTC	CASSLIPTSWEYNEQFF
-	TRBV25-1	TRBJ2-5	-	TGTGCCAGCAGTTCCTCGGGGTGGGGGCGAGAGACCCAGTACTTC	CASSSSGWGRETQYF
-	TRBV29-1	TRBJ2-7	-	TGCAGCGTTGGTGCAGGGTTGGGCAATGAGCAGTACTTC	CSVGAGLGNEQYF
-	TRBV20-1	TRBJ1-4	-	TGCAGTGCTAGAGATGAAGGTGAAAAACTGTTTTTT	CSARDEGEKLFF
-	TRBV2	TRBJ2-3	once	TGTGCCAGCCGAAGTTTTGGGTTGCAGACGGATACGCAGTATTTT	CASRSFGLQTDTQYF
-	TRBV28	TRBJ1-1	-	TGTGCCAGCATCCCTTGGGACGGGAACACTGAAGCTTTCTTT	CASIPWDGNTEAFF
TRBD2	TRBV7-3	TRBJ2-3	many	TGTGCCAGCAGCCCTCTAGCGGGGGGTCGCACAGATACGCAGTATTTT	CASSPLAGGRTDTQYF
TRBD2	TRBV20-1	TRBJ2-5	few	TGCAGTGCTAGAGGGACCGGGACTAGCGGGACCGAAGAGACCCAGTACTTC	CSARGTGTSGTEETQYF
-	TRBV16	TRBJ1-1	-	TGTGCCAGCAGCCAGCTTGAGCCAGGGACGAACACTGAAGCTTTCTTT	CASSQLEPGTNTEAFF
-	TRBV5-1	TRBJ2-5	few	TGCGCCAGCAGCGACGAGTTAGTTCGAGAGACCCAGTACTTC	CASSDELVRETQYF
-	TRBV6-1	TRBJ2-7	-	TGTGCCAGTAGCATCGAGGTTTTCTCCCACGAGCAGTACTTC	CASSIEVFSHEQYF
-	TRBV18	TRBJ2-4	few	TGTGCCAGCTCACCACCGTCCGGAAACATTCAGTACTTC	CASSPPSGNIQYF